Following are 14 T cell receptor beta chains from one sample sequenced in a study of preoperative IRX-2 immunotherapy in early breast cancer. Treatment in this sample: preoperative locoregional IRX-2 cytokine immunotherapy. Sequenced by immunoSEQ multiplex PCR; TCRdb stores in-frame clones only, minus some. In the table there are around 35,000 clones, around 96% of which are singletons. This specimen was collected from a patient treated with IRX-2 immunotherapy. The receptors were sampled from a human donor with breast cancer.

The V gene is TRBV19, the J gene TRBJ2-7, with 11 positions matching TRBD1. There are 17 residues in the CDR3. CDR1 and CDR2 (germline): LNHDA, SQIVND (reference sequence). Trimming at V came to 3 bases and at J to 4 bases, leaving 11 bases not matched to a gene. CDR3 protein: CASSISGGTGGLYEQYF. CDR3 coding DNA: TGTGCCAGTAGTATTTCCGGAGGGACAGGGGGGTTATACGAGCAGTACTTC.

This clone was observed a single time. The V and J genes are TRBV28 and TRBJ2-6; 7 bases fit TRBD1. Germline V gene data show CDR1 as MDHEN and CDR2 as SYDVKM. The CDR3 is made up of 15 amino acids. Trimming took 5 bases from V and 2 from J; bases not matched to a gene: 3. Here the CDR3 DNA reads TGTGCCAGCAGTATCACAGGGGCTGGGGCCAACGTCCTGACTTTC. Translated: CASSITGAGANVLTF.

The rearrangement joins TRBV19 to TRBJ2-1; TRBD2 agrees at 14 bases. Losses at the gene ends were 6 bases for V and 0 bases for J; bases not matched to a gene: 4. Germline V gene sequence: CDR1 LNHDA, CDR2 SQIVND (reference sequence). The CDR3 length is 17 residues. The CDR3 DNA follows: TGTGCCAGTAGCACGACTAGCGGGGGGGACTCCTACAATGAGCAGTTCTTC. It codes for CASSTTSGGDSYNEQFF.

The J gene is TRBJ1-1, the V gene TRBV7-6; D may be TRBD1 (5 bases). V dropped 0 bases and J dropped 8 bases, with 10 bases sitting between them. CDR1 is SGHVS, CDR2 FNYEAQ, per germline. The CDR3 runs to 13 residues. The CDR3 protein is CASSLAKGREAFF. The CDR3 DNA follows: TGTGCCAGCAGCTTAGCGAAGGGGAGGGAAGCTTTCTTT. Full variable domain (missing parts from reference TRBV7-6 and TRBJ1-1): GAGVSQSPRYKVTKRGQDVALRCDPISGHVSLYWYRQALGQGPEFLTYFNYEAQQDKSGLPNDRFSAERPEGSISTLTIQRTEQRDSAMYRCASSLAKGREAFFGQGTRLTVV.

V and J are TRBV6-1 and TRBJ2-1, with TRBD2 as a possible D gene (5 bases). The CDR3 length is 11 residues. The germline gives CDR1 MNHNS, CDR2 SASEGT. Trimming shortened V by 1 base and J by 12 bases, and 7 bases separated the two germline ends. CDR3 coding DNA: TGTGCCAGCAGTGAAGGTAGCGTGCAGTTCTTC. Its translation: CASSEGSVQFF.

A word on this clone: Other nucleotide sequences from this sample produce the same CDR3. This chain uses TRBV20-1 with TRBJ1-1; no clear D gene. V was cut by 2 bases and J by 1 base, with 2 bases left in between. The CDR3 is 11 residues long. CDR1 is DFQATT and CDR2 is SNEGSKA in the germline V gene (reference sequence). The CDR3 is CSARPNTEAFF. The CDR3, as DNA: TGCAGTGCTAGACCGAACACTGAAGCTTTCTTT.

The chain joins TRBV19 to TRBJ2-3; 7 bases are a match to TRBD1. The CDR3 covers 14 residues. CDR1 and CDR2 from the germline V gene are LNHDA and SQIVND (reference sequence). V shed 10 bases and J 6 bases; nucleotides not matched to a gene: 13. DNA of the CDR3: TGTGCCACTGAAAGACAGGGACGATCGGATACGCAGTATTTT. Its protein product is CATERQGRSDTQYF.

The chain links TRBV20-1 to TRBJ1-3; D gene unclear. CDR1 and CDR2 from the germline V gene are DFQATT and SNEGSKA (reference sequence). This CDR3 is built from 11 residues. Trimming took 5 bases from V and 6 from J, leaving 8 bases between them. CDR3 loop: CSAPRANTIYF. DNA of the CDR3: TGCAGTGCTCCCCGGGCAAACACCATATATTTT.

This clone was counted a single time. Here the CDR3 reads CATSRGPPGTANTDTQYF. The CDR3 coding sequence is TGTGCCACCAGCAGAGGCCCTCCGGGGACAGCTAACACAGATACGCAGTATTTT. The V call is TRBV15, the J call TRBJ2-3, with 7 bases aligning to TRBD1. Germline CDR1 and CDR2: LNHNV and YYDKDF (reference sequence). V gave up 1 base and J gave up 2 bases; unmatched junction bases: 12. This CDR3 spans 18 amino acids. The whole variable domain, remainder taken from reference TRBV15 and TRBJ2-3, is DAMVIQNPRYQVTQFGKPVTLSCSQTLNHNVMYWYQQKSSQAPKLLFHYYDKDFNNEADTPDNFQSRRPNTSFCFLDIRSPGLGDTAMYLCATSRGPPGTANTDTQYFGPGTRLTVL.

The chain links TRBV7-3 to TRBJ1-2; D not certain. Trimming stripped 6 bases from V and 8 bases from J, with 22 bases between. Germline V gene lookup returns CDR1 SGHTA and CDR2 FQGTGA. The CDR3 runs to 15 residues. The CDR3 spells CASSLGGDGLEGYTF. The DNA of the CDR3 is TGTGCCAGCAGTTTGGGCGGTGACGGGTTAGAGGGCTACACCTTC.

V usage is TRBV11-1 and J usage is TRBJ2-1; D not resolved. The CDR3 contains 16 residues. Germline V gives CDR1 SGHAT, CDR2 FQDESV (reference sequence). V dropped 1 base and J dropped 1 base, with 11 bases sitting between them. CDR3 nucleotides: TGTGCCAGCAGCTTAGATCTTGGGATTTCCTACAATGAGCAGTTCTTC. This translates into CASSLDLGISYNEQFF.

In this sample, this clone turned up once. The genes are TRBV30 and TRBJ1-2; unclear D gene. This CDR3 region has 11 residues. Germline V lookup: CDR1 GTSNPN, CDR2 SVGIG (reference sequence). V lost 3 bases to trimming and J lost 4 bases, with 6 bases between them. CDR3 residues: CAWRESYGYTF. In DNA, the CDR3 is TGTGCCTGGAGGGAGAGCTATGGCTACACCTTC.

The V call is TRBV27, the J call TRBJ1-6; 7 nucleotides agree with TRBD1. V shed 3 bases and J 9 bases; nucleotides not matched to a gene: 5. The CDR3 is 14 amino acids. The germline V gene has CDR1 MNHEY and CDR2 SMNVEV (reference sequence). For the CDR3, the DNA is TGTGCCAGCAGTTTTGGACAGGCTACTTCACCCCTCCACTTT. Amino acids: CASSFGQATSPLHF.

V usage is TRBV2 and J usage is TRBJ2-1; TRBD2 matches 7 bases. The V gene end was trimmed by 6 bases and the J gene end by 8 bases; junction bases not matched to a gene: 10. The CDR3 has 14 amino acids. Germline V CDR1 and CDR2: SNHLY, FYNNEI. DNA of the CDR3: TGTGCCAGCAGCAGACCGGGACTACAGTATGAGCAGTTCTTC. Translation gives CASSRPGLQYEQFF.